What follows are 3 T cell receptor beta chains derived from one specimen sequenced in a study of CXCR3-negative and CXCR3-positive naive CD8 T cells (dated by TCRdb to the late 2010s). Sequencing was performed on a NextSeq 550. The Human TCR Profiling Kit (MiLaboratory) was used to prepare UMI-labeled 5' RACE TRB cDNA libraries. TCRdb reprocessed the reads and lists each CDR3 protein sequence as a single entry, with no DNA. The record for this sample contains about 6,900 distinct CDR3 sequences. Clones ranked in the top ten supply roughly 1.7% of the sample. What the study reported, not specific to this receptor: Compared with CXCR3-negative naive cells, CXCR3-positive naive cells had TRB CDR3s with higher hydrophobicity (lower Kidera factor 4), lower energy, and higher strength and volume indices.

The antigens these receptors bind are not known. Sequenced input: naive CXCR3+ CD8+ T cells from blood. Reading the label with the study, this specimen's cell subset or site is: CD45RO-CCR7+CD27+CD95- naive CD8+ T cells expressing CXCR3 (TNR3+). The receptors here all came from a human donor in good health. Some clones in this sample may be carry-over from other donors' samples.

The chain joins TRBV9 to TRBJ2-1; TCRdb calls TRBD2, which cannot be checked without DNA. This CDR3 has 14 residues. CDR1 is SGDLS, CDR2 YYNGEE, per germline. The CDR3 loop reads CASSPSGSYNEQFF.

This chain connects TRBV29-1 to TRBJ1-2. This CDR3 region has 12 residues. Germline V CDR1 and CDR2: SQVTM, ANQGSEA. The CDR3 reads CSVEDRDGGYTF. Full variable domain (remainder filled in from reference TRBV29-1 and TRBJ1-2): SAVISQKPSRDICQRGTSLTIQCQVDSQVTMMFWYRQQPGQSLTLIATANQGSEATYESGFVIDKFPISRPNLTFSTLTVSNMSPEDSSIYLCSVEDRDGGYTFGSGTRLTVV.

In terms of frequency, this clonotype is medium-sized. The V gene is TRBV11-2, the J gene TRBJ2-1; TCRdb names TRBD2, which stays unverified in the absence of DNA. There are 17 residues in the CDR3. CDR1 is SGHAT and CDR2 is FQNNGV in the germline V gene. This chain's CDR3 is CASSRTSGTSSYNEQFF.